The next 11 T cell receptor beta chains were all read from a single sample in a study of blood T cell repertoires in COVID-19. Sequencing was performed with immunoSEQ multiplex PCR; in TCRdb, only in-frame clones are kept and a portion is missing. The sample records some 150,000 clones, around 82% being singletons. Sequenced sample: peripheral blood. These receptors were collected from a man aged 60-69 years with active or convalescent COVID-19.

The J gene is TRBJ2-1, the V gene TRBV19; D is unresolved. Trimming left V 6 bases short and J 0 bases short, with 6 bases between. CDR1 is LNHDA, CDR2 SQIVND, per germline (reference sequence). The CDR3 sequence is 13 residues long. CDR3 DNA sequence: TGTGCCAGTAGCCTCTCCTCCTACAATGAGCAGTTCTTC. Protein sequence: CASSLSSYNEQFF.

The rearrangement joins TRBV29-1 to TRBJ1-1; 8 nucleotides line up with TRBD1. V lost 7 bases and J lost 6; bases outside the gene matches: 10. The CDR3 consists of 13 residues. Germline values: CDR1 SQVTM, CDR2 ANQGSEA. The CDR3 reads CSGETGVWAEAFF. In nucleotides, the CDR3 is TGCAGCGGCGAGACAGGGGTGTGGGCTGAAGCTTTCTTT.

This clone has a single count. This rearrangement joins TRBV18 to TRBJ1-5; D is ambiguous. CDR1 and CDR2 (germline): KGHSH, LQKENI. V shed 2 bases and J shed 0 bases, with 11 bases lying between them. CDR3 length: 16 amino acids. CDR3 loop: CASSPGPVPSNQPQHF. The CDR3 DNA sequence: TGTGCCAGCTCACCAGGGCCAGTACCTAGCAATCAGCCCCAGCATTTT. Variable domain in full (rest from reference TRBV18 and TRBJ1-5): NAGVMQNPRHLVRRRGQEARLRCSPMKGHSHVYWYRQLPEEGLKFMVYLQKENIIDESGMPKERFSAEFPKEGPSILRIQQVVRGDSAAYFCASSPGPVPSNQPQHFGDGTRLSIL.

This clone was counted ten times or more. The chain links TRBV11-2 to TRBJ1-2; D might be TRBD1 (6 bases). V was cut by 5 bases and J by 9 bases, with 16 bases left in between. The CDR3 covers 13 residues. Germline assignment: CDR1 SGHAT and CDR2 FQNNGV. The CDR3 region has the DNA TGTGCCAGCAGCCGAAGAAGGGACACCAGCTACACCTTC. Translation: CASSRRRDTSYTF.

This chain links TRBV18 with TRBJ1-1; D possibly corresponds to TRBD1 (6 bases). CDR3 length equals 13 residues. Trimming took off 4 bases at V and 5 bases at J, with 11 bases between the two ends. Germline assignment: CDR1 KGHSH and CDR2 LQKENI. CDR3 amino acids: CASSLTDRTEAFF. The CDR3, as DNA: TGTGCCAGCTCACTTACGGACAGAACTGAAGCTTTCTTT.

The rearrangement joins TRBV5-1 to TRBJ2-3, with TRBD2 identical over 7 bases. CDR1 is SGHRS and CDR2 is YFSETQ in the germline V gene. With 7 bases clipped from V and 2 bases from J, the junction kept 10 bases outside the gene matches. The CDR3 contains 15 residues. CDR3 nucleotide sequence: TGCGCCAGCCGCCGGGGGGACCCGAACACAGATACGCAGTATTTT. Protein product: CASRRGDPNTDTQYF.

This chain uses TRBV6-5 with TRBJ1-2, with D hard to call. CDR3 length: 14 residues. V lost 6 bases and J lost 6, with 17 bases in between. Germline assignment: CDR1 MNHEY and CDR2 SVGAGI. Here the CDR3 DNA reads TGTGCCAGCAGCCACCCGAATGTCCAGAATGGCTACACCTTC. Translation: CASSHPNVQNGYTF.

This sequence joins TRBV11-3 and TRBJ2-5; possible D gene TRBD2, 7 bases. Trimming removed 5 bases from V and 5 bases from J, with 15 bases in between. The CDR3 runs 14 residues. Germline V gene data show CDR1 as SGHNT and CDR2 as YENEEA. CDR3 in amino acids: CASSRGANRETQYF. The DNA for the CDR3 is TGTGCCAGCAGCCGGGGGGCTAACCGGGAGACCCAGTACTTC.

This clone was detected only a few times. The gene calls are TRBV7-2 and TRBJ2-7; 12 nucleotides align to TRBD1. The CDR3 extends over 16 amino acids. Germline V gene data show CDR1 as SGHTA and CDR2 as FQGNSA. Losses at the gene ends were 5 bases for V and 5 bases for J; bases not matched to a gene: 10. CDR3 sequence reads: CASSPRGQGALNEQYF. The CDR3 DNA sequence: TGTGCCAGCAGCCCTCGGGGACAGGGGGCGCTCAACGAGCAGTACTTC.

The rearrangement uses TRBV7-8 and TRBJ2-5; 11 nucleotides match TRBD2. Germline CDR1 reads SGHVS; CDR2 reads FQNEAQ. This CDR3 is 14 amino acids long. J lost 3 bases, V lost 6 bases, and 3 bases had no gene match. The CDR3 sequence: CASSRGLAEETQYF. The DNA of the CDR3 is TGTGCCAGCAGTCGGGGACTAGCGGAAGAGACCCAGTACTTC.

This rearrangement joins TRBV6-2 or TRBV6-3 to TRBJ2-1; 9 bases align to TRBD2. CDR1 and CDR2 (germline): MNHEY, SVGEGT. The CDR3 length is 15 residues. V was pared by 5 bases and J by 7 bases, with 9 bases of the junction left unmatched. This CDR3 is CASSADSGRSNEQFF. In nucleotides, the CDR3 is TGTGCCAGCAGTGCCGATAGCGGGAGATCTAATGAGCAGTTCTTC.